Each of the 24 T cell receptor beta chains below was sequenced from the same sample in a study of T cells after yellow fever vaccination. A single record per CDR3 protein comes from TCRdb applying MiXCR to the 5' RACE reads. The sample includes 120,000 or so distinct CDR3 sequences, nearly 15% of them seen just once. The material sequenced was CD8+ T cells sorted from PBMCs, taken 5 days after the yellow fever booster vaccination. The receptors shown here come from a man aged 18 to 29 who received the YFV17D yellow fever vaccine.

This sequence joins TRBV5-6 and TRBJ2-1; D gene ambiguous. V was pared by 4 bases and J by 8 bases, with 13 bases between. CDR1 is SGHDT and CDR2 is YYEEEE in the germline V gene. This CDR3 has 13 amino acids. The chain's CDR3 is CASSPPSTDEQFF. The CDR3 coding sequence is TGTGCCAGCAGCCCCCCTTCAACGGATGAGCAGTTCTTC.

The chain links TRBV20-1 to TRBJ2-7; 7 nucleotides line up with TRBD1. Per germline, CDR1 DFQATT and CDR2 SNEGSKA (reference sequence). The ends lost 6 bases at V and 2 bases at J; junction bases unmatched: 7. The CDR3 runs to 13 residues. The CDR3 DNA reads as TGCAGTGCCCGAAGGCAGGGGGCCTACGAGCAGTACTTC. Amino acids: CSARRQGAYEQYF.

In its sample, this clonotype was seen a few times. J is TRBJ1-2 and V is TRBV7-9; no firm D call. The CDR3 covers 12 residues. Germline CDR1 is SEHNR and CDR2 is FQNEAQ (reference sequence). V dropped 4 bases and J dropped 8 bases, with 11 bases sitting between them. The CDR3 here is CASSSEALGYTF. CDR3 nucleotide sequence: TGTGCCAGCAGCTCAGAGGCCCTAGGCTACACCTTC.

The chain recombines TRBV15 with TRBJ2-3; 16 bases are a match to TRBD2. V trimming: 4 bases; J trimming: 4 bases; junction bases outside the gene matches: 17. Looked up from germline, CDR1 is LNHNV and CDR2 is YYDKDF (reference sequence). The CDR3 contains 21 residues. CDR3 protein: CATSTVSFPGTSGGVADTQYF. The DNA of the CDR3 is TGTGCCACCAGCACCGTATCTTTCCCCGGGACTAGCGGGGGGGTAGCAGATACGCAGTATTTT.

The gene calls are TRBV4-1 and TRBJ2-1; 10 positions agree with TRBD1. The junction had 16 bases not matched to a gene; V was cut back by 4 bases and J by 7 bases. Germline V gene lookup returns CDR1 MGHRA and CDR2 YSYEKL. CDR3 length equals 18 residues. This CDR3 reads CASSPIHLVDRGLNEQFF. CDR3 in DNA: TGCGCCAGCAGCCCCATTCATTTAGTAGACAGGGGGCTGAATGAGCAGTTCTTC.

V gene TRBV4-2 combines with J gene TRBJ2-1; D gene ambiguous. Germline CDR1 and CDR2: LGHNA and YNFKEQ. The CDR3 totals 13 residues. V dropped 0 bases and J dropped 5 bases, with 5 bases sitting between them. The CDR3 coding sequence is TGTGCCAGCAGCCAAGATTATAACAATGAGCAGTTCTTC. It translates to CASSQDYNNEQFF.

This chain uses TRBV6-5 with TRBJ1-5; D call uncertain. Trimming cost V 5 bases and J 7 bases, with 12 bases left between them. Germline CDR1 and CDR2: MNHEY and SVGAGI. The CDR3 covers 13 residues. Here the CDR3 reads CASSAGWQQPQHF. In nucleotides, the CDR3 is TGTGCCAGCAGTGCCGGGTGGCAACAGCCCCAGCATTTT.

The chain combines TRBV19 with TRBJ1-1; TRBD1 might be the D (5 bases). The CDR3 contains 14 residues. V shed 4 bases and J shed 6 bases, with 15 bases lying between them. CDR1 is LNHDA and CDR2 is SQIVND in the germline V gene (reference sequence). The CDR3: CASSTIGAGPEAFF. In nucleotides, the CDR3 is TGTGCCAGTAGTACCATTGGGGCAGGTCCTGAAGCTTTCTTT.

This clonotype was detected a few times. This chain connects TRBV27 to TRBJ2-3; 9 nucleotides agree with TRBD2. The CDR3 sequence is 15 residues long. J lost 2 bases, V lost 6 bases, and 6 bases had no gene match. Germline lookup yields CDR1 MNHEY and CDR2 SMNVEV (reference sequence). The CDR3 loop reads CASSYSSGVTDTQYF. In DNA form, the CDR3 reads TGTGCCAGCAGCTATTCTAGCGGGGTCACAGATACGCAGTATTTT.

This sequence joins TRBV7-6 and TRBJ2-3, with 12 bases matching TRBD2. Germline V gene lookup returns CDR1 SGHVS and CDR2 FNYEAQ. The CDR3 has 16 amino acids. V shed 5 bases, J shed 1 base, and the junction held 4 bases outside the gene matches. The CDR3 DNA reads TGTGCCAGCAGCGCGGGACTAGCGGGCGGCACAGATACGCAGTATTTT. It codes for CASSAGLAGGTDTQYF.

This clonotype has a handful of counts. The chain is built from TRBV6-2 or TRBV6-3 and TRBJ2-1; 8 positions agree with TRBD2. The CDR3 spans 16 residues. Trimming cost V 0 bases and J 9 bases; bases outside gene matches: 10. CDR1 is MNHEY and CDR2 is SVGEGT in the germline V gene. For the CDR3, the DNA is TGTGCCAGCAGTTACTCGGGACTAGGGAGCTTGGGTGAGCAGTTCTTC. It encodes CASSYSGLGSLGEQFF.

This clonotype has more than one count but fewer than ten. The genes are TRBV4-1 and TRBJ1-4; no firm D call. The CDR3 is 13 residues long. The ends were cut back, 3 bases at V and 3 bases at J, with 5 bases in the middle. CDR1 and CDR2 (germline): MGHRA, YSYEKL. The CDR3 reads CASSQVSNEKLFF. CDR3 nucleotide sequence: TGCGCCAGCAGCCAGGTGTCTAATGAAAAACTGTTTTTT.

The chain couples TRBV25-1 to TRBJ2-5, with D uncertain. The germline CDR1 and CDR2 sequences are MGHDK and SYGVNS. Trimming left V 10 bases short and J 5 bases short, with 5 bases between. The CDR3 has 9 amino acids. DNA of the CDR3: TGTGCCACCGGGGAGACCCAGTACTTC. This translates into CATGETQYF.

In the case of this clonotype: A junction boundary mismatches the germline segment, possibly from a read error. In DNA form, the CDR3 reads TGTGCCGGTAGGTCCGGGTACAATGAGCAGTTCTTC. Its translation is CAGRSGYNEQFF. V usage is TRBV19 and J usage is TRBJ2-1; D not resolved. Germline values: CDR1 LNHDA, CDR2 SQIVND (reference sequence). The CDR3 contains 12 residues.

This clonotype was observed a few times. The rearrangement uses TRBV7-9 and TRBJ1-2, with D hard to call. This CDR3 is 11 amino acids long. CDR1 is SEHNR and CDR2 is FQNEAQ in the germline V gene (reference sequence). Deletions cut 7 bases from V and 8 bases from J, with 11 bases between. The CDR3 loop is CASTHGWGYTF. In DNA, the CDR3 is TGTGCCAGCACCCATGGCTGGGGCTACACCTTC.

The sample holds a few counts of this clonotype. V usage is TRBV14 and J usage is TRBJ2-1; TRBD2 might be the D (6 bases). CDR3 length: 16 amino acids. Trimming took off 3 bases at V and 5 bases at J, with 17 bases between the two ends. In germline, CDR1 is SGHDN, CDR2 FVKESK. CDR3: CASSQTAGPSNNEQFF. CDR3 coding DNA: TGTGCCAGCAGCCAGACTGCGGGGCCTAGCAACAATGAGCAGTTCTTC.

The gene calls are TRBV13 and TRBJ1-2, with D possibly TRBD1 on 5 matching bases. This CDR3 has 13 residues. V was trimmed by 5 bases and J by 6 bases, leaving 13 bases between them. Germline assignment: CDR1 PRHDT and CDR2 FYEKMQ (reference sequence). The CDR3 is CASSTQGLDGYTF. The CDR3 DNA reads TGTGCCAGCAGCACCCAGGGTTTAGATGGCTACACCTTC.

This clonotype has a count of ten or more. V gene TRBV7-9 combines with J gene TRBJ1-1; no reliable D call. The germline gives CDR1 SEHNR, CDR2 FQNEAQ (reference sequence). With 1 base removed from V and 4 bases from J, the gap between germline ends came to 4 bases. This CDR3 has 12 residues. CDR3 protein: CASSLGTTEAFF. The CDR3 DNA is TGTGCCAGCAGCTTAGGGACCACTGAAGCTTTCTTT.

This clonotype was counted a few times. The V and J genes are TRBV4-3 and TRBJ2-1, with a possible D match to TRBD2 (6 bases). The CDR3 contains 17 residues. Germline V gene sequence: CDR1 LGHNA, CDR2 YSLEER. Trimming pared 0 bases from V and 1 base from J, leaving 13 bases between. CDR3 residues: CASSQDLFRGSYNEQFF. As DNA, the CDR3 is TGCGCCAGCAGCCAAGATCTCTTCCGGGGGTCCTACAATGAGCAGTTCTTC.

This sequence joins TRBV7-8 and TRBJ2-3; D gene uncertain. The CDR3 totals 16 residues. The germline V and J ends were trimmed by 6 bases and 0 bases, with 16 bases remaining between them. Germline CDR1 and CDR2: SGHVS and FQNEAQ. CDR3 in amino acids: CASRRLGFSSTDTQYF. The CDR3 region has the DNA TGTGCCAGCAGGCGGCTCGGATTTTCTAGCACAGATACGCAGTATTTT.

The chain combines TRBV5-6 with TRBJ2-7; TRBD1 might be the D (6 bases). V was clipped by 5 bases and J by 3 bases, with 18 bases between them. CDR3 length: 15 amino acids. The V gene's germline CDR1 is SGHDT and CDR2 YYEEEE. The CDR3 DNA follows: TGTGCCAGCAGGGACACCCGGGACAACTACTACGAGCAGTACTTC. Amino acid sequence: CASRDTRDNYYEQYF.

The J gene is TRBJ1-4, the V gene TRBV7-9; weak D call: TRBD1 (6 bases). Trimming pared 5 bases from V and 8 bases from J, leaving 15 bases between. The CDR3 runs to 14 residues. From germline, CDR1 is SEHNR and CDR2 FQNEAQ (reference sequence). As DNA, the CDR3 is TGTGCCAGCAGCGTTACAGGGTCCAGGGAAAAACTGTTTTTT. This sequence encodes CASSVTGSREKLFF.

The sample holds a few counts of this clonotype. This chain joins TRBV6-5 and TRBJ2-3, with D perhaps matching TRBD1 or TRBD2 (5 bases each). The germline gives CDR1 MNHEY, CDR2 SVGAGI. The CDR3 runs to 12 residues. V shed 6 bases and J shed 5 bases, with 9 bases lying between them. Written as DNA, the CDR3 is TGTGCCAGCAGCCGGGACGGAGATACGCAGTATTTT. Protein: CASSRDGDTQYF.

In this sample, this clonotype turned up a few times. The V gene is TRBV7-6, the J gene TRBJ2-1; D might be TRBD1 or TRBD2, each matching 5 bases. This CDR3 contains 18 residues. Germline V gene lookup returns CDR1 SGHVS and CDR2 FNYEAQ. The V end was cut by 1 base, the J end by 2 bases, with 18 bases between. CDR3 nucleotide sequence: TGTGCCAGCAGCTTAGGGGCAGGGCGAGGGTTAGCCTACAATGAGCAGTTCTTC. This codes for CASSLGAGRGLAYNEQFF.